These T cell receptor beta chains were read from a single sample in a study of cytomegalovirus exposure and HLA in healthy donors. Method: immunoSEQ multiplex PCR; TCRdb's copy keeps in-frame clones and lacks some. The profile shows 180,000 or so clones, around 80% of them singletons. Source material: PBMCs. These receptors were collected from a man younger than 35 in good health and CMV-seronegative. Both conserved end residues are part of each CDR3. The order of the fields is V gene, clone size, D gene, J gene, CDR3 DNA, CDR3 protein. The D gene is left open where the match is weak. Clone size is stated in some rows and not others, as once, few, many or a class when expanded.

>TRBV6-6|NA|NA|TRBJ1-1
TGTGCCAGCAGTTACGGGGGGAAGAACACTGAAGCTTTCTTT
CASSYGGKNTEAFF
>TRBV28|NA|TRBD1|TRBJ2-3
TGTGCCAGCAGTTTTTGGGGACAGGGGGATCTGGGAGAAGATACGCAGTATTTT
CASSFWGQGDLGEDTQYF
>TRBV5-7|NA|NA|TRBJ2-7
TGTGCCAGCAGCTGGGGGGGACAGGTCTCCTACGAGCAGTACTTC
CASSWGGQVSYEQYF
>TRBV6-1|NA|NA|TRBJ2-7
TGTGCCAGCAGTGAAGAGCTAGGCGCTTACGAGCAGTACTTC
CASSEELGAYEQYF
>TRBV28|NA|TRBD1|TRBJ1-2
TGTGCCAGCACTCTTGACAGGGGAGGCAACTATGGCTACACCTTC
CASTLDRGGNYGYTF
>TRBV5-1|NA|NA|TRBJ2-1
TGCGCCAGCAGCCCCGGGGACACCCGCTCCTACAATGAGCAGTTCTTC
CASSPGDTRSYNEQFF
>TRBV4-1|NA|NA|TRBJ1-2
TGCGCCAGCAGCCAAGAGGGTATCCGGGTAGAGGATGGCTACACCTTC
CASSQEGIRVEDGYTF
>TRBV9|NA|NA|TRBJ2-1
TGTGCCAGCAGCGTAGGTCTAGCGTCGAATGAGCAGTTCTTC
CASSVGLASNEQFF
>TRBV29-1|NA|NA|TRBJ2-5
TGCAGCGCGTACCAAGAGACCCAGTACTTC
CSAYQETQYF
>TRBV5-1|NA|NA|TRBJ1-3
TGCGCCAGCAGCTTGGTTGGGGCGGGAAACACCATATATTTT
CASSLVGAGNTIYF
>TRBV6-5|NA|NA|TRBJ1-3
TGTGCCAGCAGTTACGGAGGGGGAAACACCATATATTTT
CASSYGGGNTIYF
>TRBV30|NA|TRBD2|TRBJ2-3
TGTGCCTGGAGCCTCTTGAGCGGGAAAACAGATACGCAGTATTTT
CAWSLLSGKTDTQYF
>TRBV6-6|NA|TRBD1|TRBJ1-5
TGTGCCAGCACTTCCTCGGACAGGATAAATCAGCCCCAGCATTTT
CASTSSDRINQPQHF
>TRBV6-5|few|NA|TRBJ1-6
TGTGCCAGCAGTTATGTGGTGGAGGGCTCACCCCTCCACTTT
CASSYVVEGSPLHF
>TRBV5-1|NA|NA|TRBJ1-3
TGCGCCAGCAGCCCCCTACAGAGCTCTGGAAACACCATATATTTT
CASSPLQSSGNTIYF
>TRBV20-1|NA|NA|TRBJ1-2
TGCAGTGCTAGCGTCCTTTATGGCTACACCTTC
CSASVLYGYTF
>TRBV6-5|NA|TRBD2|TRBJ2-3
TGTGCCAGCAGTTACTCCGGGACTACCTCAGATACGCAGTATTTT
CASSYSGTTSDTQYF
>TRBV25-1|NA|TRBD1|TRBJ2-5
TGTGCCAGCAGTGAATCAACAGGGGGCACTGAGACCCAGTACTTC
CASSESTGGTETQYF
>TRBV6-1|NA|NA|TRBJ1-5
TGTGCCAGCAGTGAGGGAGAGTCAGGTCAGCCCCAGCATTTT
CASSEGESGQPQHF
>TRBV5-6|NA|TRBD1|TRBJ1-1
TGTGCCAGCACTACTACAGGGGGAACTGAAGCTTTCTTT
CASTTTGGTEAFF
>TRBV9|NA|NA|TRBJ2-3
TGTGCCAGCAGCGTAGCCCCACAGGAGCACCGCACAGATACGCAGTATTTT
CASSVAPQEHRTDTQYF
>TRBV28|NA|NA|TRBJ1-5
TGTGCCAGCACCCAAGCGGACGGTCAGCCCCAGCATTTT
CASTQADGQPQHF
>TRBV5-4|NA|TRBD2|TRBJ2-5
TGTGCCAGCAGCGAAGCGGGGGTAGAGACCCAGTACTTC
CASSEAGVETQYF
>TRBV27|NA|NA|TRBJ2-2
TGTGCCAGCAGTCCCCCGGCCGGGGAGCTGTTTTTT
CASSPPAGELFF
>TRBV2|NA|NA|TRBJ1-4
TGTGCCAGCAGGGCAGTCCTTGAAAAACTGTTTTTT
CASRAVLEKLFF
>TRBV7-3|NA|NA|TRBJ2-7
TGTGCCAGCAGCAATAAGAGGGACTGGGGGAGGGAGCAGTACTTC
CASSNKRDWGREQYF
>TRBV29-1|NA|TRBD1|TRBJ2-6
TGCAGCGTCGGGCCCCGGGGCAGGGGGACCCTCTCTGGGGCCAACGTCCTGACTTTC
CSVGPRGRGTLSGANVLTF
>TRBV27|NA|TRBD1|TRBJ1-5
TGTGCCAGCGGACAGGGGGCCGCCAATCAGCCCCAGCATTTT
CASGQGAANQPQHF
>TRBV5-1|NA|NA|TRBJ1-1
TGCGCCAGCAGCGAACAGGGTTGGAGCACTGAAGCTTTCTTT
CASSEQGWSTEAFF
>TRBV19|few|TRBD2|TRBJ2-1
TGTGCCAGTAGTTCTACGACGGGGGGGCGGGACAATGAGCAGTTCTTC
CASSSTTGGRDNEQFF
>TRBV6-6|NA|TRBD1|TRBJ1-2
TGTGCCAGCAGCGGGGGACAGGGAAGTGGCTACACCTTC
CASSGGQGSGYTF
>TRBV5-1|NA|TRBD2|TRBJ2-2
TGCGCCAGCAGCATGCAACCGGGACTAGCGAACACCGGGGAGCTGTTTTTT
CASSMQPGLANTGELFF
>TRBV5-1|NA|NA|TRBJ1-5
TGCGCCAGCAGCTTAGAGGGAGGTCAGCCCCAGCATTTT
CASSLEGGQPQHF
>TRBV6-5|NA|NA|TRBJ1-1
TGTGCCAGCAGTTACACCCCAGGGACAAACACTGAAGCTTTCTTT
CASSYTPGTNTEAFF
>TRBV30|NA|NA|TRBJ2-5
TGTGCCTCGGGCGGGGGCGTACAAGAGACCCAGTACTTC
CASGGGVQETQYF